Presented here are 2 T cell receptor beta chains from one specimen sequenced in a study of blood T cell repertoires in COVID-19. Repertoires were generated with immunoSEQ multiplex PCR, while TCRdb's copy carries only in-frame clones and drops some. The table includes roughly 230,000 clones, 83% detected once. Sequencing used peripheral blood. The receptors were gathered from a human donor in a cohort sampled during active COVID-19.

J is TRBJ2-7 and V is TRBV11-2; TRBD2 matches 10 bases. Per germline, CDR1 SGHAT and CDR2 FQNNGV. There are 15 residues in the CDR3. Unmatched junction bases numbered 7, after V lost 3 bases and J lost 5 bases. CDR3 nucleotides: TGTGCCAGCAGCTTGTCCCTAGCGGGAGCTCACGAGCAGTACTTC. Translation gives CASSLSLAGAHEQYF.

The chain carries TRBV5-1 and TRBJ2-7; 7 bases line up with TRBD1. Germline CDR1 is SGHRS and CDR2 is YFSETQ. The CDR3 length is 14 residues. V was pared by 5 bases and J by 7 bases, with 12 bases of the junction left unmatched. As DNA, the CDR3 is TGCGCCAGCAGACCCATCAGGGGGATCGAGGAGCAGTACTTC. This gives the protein CASRPIRGIEEQYF.